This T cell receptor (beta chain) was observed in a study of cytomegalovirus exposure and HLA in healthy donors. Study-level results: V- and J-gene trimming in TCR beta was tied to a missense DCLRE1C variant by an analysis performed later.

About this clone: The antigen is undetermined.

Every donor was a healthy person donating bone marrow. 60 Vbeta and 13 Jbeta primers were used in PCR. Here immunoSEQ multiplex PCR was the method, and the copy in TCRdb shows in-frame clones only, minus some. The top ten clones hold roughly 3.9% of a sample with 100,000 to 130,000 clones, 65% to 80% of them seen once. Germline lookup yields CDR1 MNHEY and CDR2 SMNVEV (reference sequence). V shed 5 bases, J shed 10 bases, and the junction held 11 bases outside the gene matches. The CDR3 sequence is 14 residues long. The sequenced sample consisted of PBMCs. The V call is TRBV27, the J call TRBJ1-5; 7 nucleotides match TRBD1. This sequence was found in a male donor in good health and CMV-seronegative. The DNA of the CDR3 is TGTGCCAGCAGTCCCAGACAGGGCCTGAGACCCCAGCATTTT. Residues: CASSPRQGLRPQHF.